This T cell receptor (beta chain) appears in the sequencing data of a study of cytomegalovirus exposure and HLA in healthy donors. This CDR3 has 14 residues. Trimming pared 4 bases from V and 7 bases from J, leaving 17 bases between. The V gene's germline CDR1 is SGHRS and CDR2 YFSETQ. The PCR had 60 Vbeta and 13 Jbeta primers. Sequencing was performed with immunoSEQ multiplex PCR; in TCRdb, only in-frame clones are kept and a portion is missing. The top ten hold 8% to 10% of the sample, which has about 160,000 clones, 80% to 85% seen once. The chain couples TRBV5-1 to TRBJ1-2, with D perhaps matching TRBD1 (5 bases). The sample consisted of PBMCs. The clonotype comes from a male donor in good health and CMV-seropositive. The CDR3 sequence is CASSHGTGLGGYTF. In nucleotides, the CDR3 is TGCGCCAGCAGCCATGGGACTGGACTGGGTGGCTACACCTTC.